The 16 T cell receptor beta chains reported below all come from one sample, sequenced in a study of T-cell memory formation after mild COVID-19. From the 5' RACE reads, TCRdb called clonotypes with MiXCR, one entry per CDR3 protein. The data show approximately 240,000 distinct CDR3 sequences, around 17% seen once. The sample comprised PBMCs or a T cell subset sorted from them (not recorded which). Receptors originate from a man aged 18 to 30 who had mild COVID-19 (a few samples of this study predate the infection). Cell type and time point are not known.

The rearrangement uses TRBV5-5 and TRBJ2-7; the match to TRBD1 covers 10 bases. This CDR3 comprises 17 residues. The germline CDR1 and CDR2 sequences are SGHKS and YYEKEE (reference sequence). V lost 7 bases and J lost 5; bases outside the gene matches: 18. The CDR3: CASGGNMGQGNSHEQYF. CDR3 nucleotides: TGTGCCAGCGGGGGGAATATGGGACAGGGGAATTCCCACGAGCAGTACTTC.

This clonotype was detected only a few times. The J gene is TRBJ1-4, the V gene TRBV7-2; D is undetermined. The CDR3 consists of 15 residues. Germline assignment: CDR1 SGHTA and CDR2 FQGNSA. Trimming stripped 0 bases from V and 5 bases from J, with 10 bases between. The CDR3 region is CASSLAAGLNEKLFF. The CDR3 DNA is TGTGCCAGCAGCTTAGCGGCAGGCCTAAATGAAAAACTGTTTTTT.

This clonotype was seen ten or more times. The rearrangement links TRBV4-1 to TRBJ2-3, with no clear D. CDR1 is MGHRA and CDR2 is YSYEKL in the germline V gene. The V end was cut by 3 bases, the J end by 5 bases, with 6 bases between. The CDR3 has 12 amino acids. This CDR3 reads CASSHMQDTQYF. The CDR3 nucleotides are TGCGCCAGCAGCCACATGCAAGATACGCAGTATTTT.

The chain is built from TRBV7-3 and TRBJ2-3; 11 nucleotides align to TRBD2. The V and J ends lost 5 bases and 10 bases, in that order; junction bases with no gene match: 11. The CDR3 loop spans 15 amino acids. CDR1 is SGHTA, CDR2 FQGTGA, per germline. CDR3 loop: CASSPLAGAARAQYF. The CDR3, as DNA: TGTGCCAGCAGCCCACTAGCGGGGGCCGCGCGGGCGCAGTATTTT. Combining the CDR3 with reference TRBV7-3 and TRBJ2-3 gives the whole variable domain GAGVSQTPSNKVTEKGKYVELRCDPISGHTALYWYRQSLGQGPEFLIYFQGTGAADDSGLPNDRFFAVRPEGSVSTLKIQRTERGDSAVYLCASSPLAGAARAQYFGPGTRLTVL.

This clonotype was observed a few times. The gene calls are TRBV4-2 and TRBJ1-2; the D gene is possibly TRBD1 (5 bases). V was shortened by 6 bases and J by 4 bases, with 30 bases between the two germline ends. This CDR3 has 19 residues. Germline V lookup: CDR1 LGHNA, CDR2 YNFKEQ. CDR3 nucleotide sequence: TGTGCCAGCAGTCCGTACCTCCACTCACCTGGGACGGATGTCTATGGCTACACCTTC. It translates to CASSPYLHSPGTDVYGYTF.

This clonotype came up many times. The V and J genes are TRBV20-1 and TRBJ1-1; TRBD1 matches at 7 bases. Germline loops: CDR1 DFQATT, CDR2 SNEGSKA (reference sequence). Germline trimming cut 5 bases from V and 6 bases from J; bases unmatched to any gene: 6. This CDR3 has 12 amino acids. CDR3 coding DNA: TGCAGTGCTGGGGACAGTTCTTCTGAAGCTTTCTTT. This gives the protein CSAGDSSSEAFF.

This clonotype was seen more than once but under ten times. The chain links TRBV18 to TRBJ1-5; 9 bases are a match to TRBD1. Unmatched junction bases numbered 6, after V lost 3 bases and J lost 6 bases. CDR3 length equals 15 residues. CDR1 and CDR2 from the germline V gene are KGHSH and LQKENI. CDR3 sequence reads: CASSPLGTGIQPQHF. The CDR3 DNA follows: TGTGCCAGCTCACCGCTCGGGACAGGGATTCAGCCCCAGCATTTT.

This clonotype showed up many times. The gene calls are TRBV4-1 and TRBJ2-3; D might be TRBD1 or TRBD2, each matching 6 bases. This CDR3 is built from 15 residues. Germline CDR1 reads MGHRA; CDR2 reads YSYEKL. V gave up 0 bases and J gave up 5 bases, with 12 bases separating them. CDR3: CASSQDGGGGDTQYF. CDR3 coding DNA: TGCGCCAGCAGCCAAGATGGAGGGGGAGGAGATACGCAGTATTTT.

This clonotype has at least ten counts. The chain couples TRBV7-2 to TRBJ2-2; 7 bases line up with TRBD2. After removal of 5 bases from V and 0 bases from J, the junction contained 6 bases not matched to a gene. CDR3 length: 16 amino acids. In germline, CDR1 is SGHTA, CDR2 FQGNSA. CDR3 residues: CASSPQGGANTGELFF. For the CDR3, the DNA is TGTGCCAGCAGCCCCCAGGGAGGGGCGAACACCGGGGAGCTGTTTTTT.

This chain connects TRBV6-6 to TRBJ1-1; 8 bases are a match to TRBD1. Germline loops: CDR1 MNHNY, CDR2 SVGAGI (reference sequence). V shed 2 bases and J 8 bases; nucleotides not matched to a gene: 4. This CDR3 region has 13 residues. The DNA for the CDR3 is TGTGCCAGCAGTTACCAGGGGGCTTGGGAAGCTTTCTTT. It codes for CASSYQGAWEAFF.

V and J are TRBV12-3 or TRBV12-4 and TRBJ1-5, with unresolved D. The ends were cut back, 1 base at V and 7 bases at J, with 11 bases in the middle. The CDR3 consists of 14 residues. This CDR3 is CASSLVPRRQPQHF. DNA of the CDR3: TGTGCCAGCAGTTTAGTCCCTCGCCGACAGCCCCAGCATTTT.

V is TRBV2 and J is TRBJ2-5, with 7 bases matching TRBD2. The germline V gene has CDR1 SNHLY and CDR2 FYNNEI. There are 14 residues in the CDR3. V gave up 1 base and J gave up 7 bases; unmatched junction bases: 6. For the CDR3, the DNA is TGTGCCAGCAGTGAAGGACTGGGGGGGGTGACCCAGTACTTC. Translated: CASSEGLGGVTQYF.

The V call is TRBV5-4, the J call TRBJ2-1; D possibly corresponds to TRBD2 (6 bases). This CDR3 has 14 amino acids. Per germline, CDR1 SGHNT and CDR2 YYREEE (reference sequence). Trimming removed 0 bases at V and 7 bases at J, with 11 bases between. As DNA, the CDR3 is TGTGCCAGCAGCTTGGATCGGGGGTTGAATGAGCAGTTCTTC. Translation: CASSLDRGLNEQFF.

The chain is built from TRBV7-9 and TRBJ1-5; 7 bases line up with TRBD1. V lost 3 bases, J lost 5 bases, and 4 bases stayed unmatched. The CDR3 has 14 residues. CDR1 SEHNR and CDR2 FQNEAQ come from the germline V gene (reference sequence). This CDR3 is CASSFGDSYQPQHF. In DNA form, the CDR3 reads TGTGCCAGCAGCTTCGGGGACAGTTATCAGCCCCAGCATTTT.

This clonotype was recorded a few times. J is TRBJ2-3 and V is TRBV5-1; D unclear. This CDR3 is 16 amino acids long. With 0 bases removed from V and 2 bases from J, the gap between germline ends came to 13 bases. The germline V gene has CDR1 SGHRS and CDR2 YFSETQ. The CDR3, as DNA: TGCGCCAGCAGCTTGGGGGATGCGCCCTACACAGATACGCAGTATTTT. It is translated as CASSLGDAPYTDTQYF.

This chain joins TRBV20-1 and TRBJ2-3; 7 nucleotides line up with TRBD2. The CDR3 has 15 amino acids. J lost 1 base, V lost 6 bases, and 10 bases had no gene match. Germline CDR1 and CDR2: DFQATT and SNEGSKA (reference sequence). The CDR3 DNA reads as TGCAGTGCCCAGGACCGACGGGGGGGCACAGATACGCAGTATTTT. Protein: CSAQDRRGGTDTQYF.